The 17 T cell receptor beta chains in this list originate from one sample, sequenced in a study of blood T cell repertoires in COVID-19. The repertoire was sequenced with immunoSEQ multiplex PCR; TCRdb's copy has only in-frame clones and lacks some. The top ten clones hold more than 5% of a sample with roughly 110,000 clones, 75% to 90% of them seen once. The sample consisted of peripheral blood. Source of these receptors: an older woman with COVID-19, enrolled during active disease.

The J gene is TRBJ1-2, the V gene TRBV19; the D is unclear. V gave up 7 bases and J gave up 5 bases, with 17 bases separating them. This CDR3 comprises 14 residues. CDR1 and CDR2 (germline): LNHDA, SQIVND (reference sequence). The CDR3 DNA reads as TGTGCCAGTACTCCCGTGGAGGGAGGGTATGGCTACACCTTC. It yields the protein CASTPVEGGYGYTF.

This chain uses TRBV11-2 with TRBJ1-2; D is undetermined. Trimming removed 0 bases at V and 4 bases at J, with 3 bases between. This CDR3 spans 12 amino acids. Germline lookup yields CDR1 SGHAT and CDR2 FQNNGV. CDR3: CASSLDFYGYTF. CDR3 coding DNA: TGTGCCAGCAGCTTAGACTTCTATGGCTACACCTTC. Filled out from reference TRBV11-2 and TRBJ1-2, the complete variable domain reads EAGVAQSPRYKIIEKRQSVAFWCNPISGHATLYWYQQILGQGPKLLIQFQNNGVVDDSQLPKDRFSAERLKGVDSTLKIQPAKLEDSAVYLCASSLDFYGYTFGSGTRLTVV.

The chain couples TRBV9 to TRBJ1-2, with D possibly matching TRBD1 (5 bases). The CDR3 runs 12 residues. Germline V gives CDR1 SGDLS, CDR2 YYNGEE. V was shortened by 5 bases and J by 4 bases, with 9 bases between the two germline ends. This CDR3 is CASSAGFYGYTF. CDR3 DNA: TGTGCCAGCAGTGCAGGGTTCTATGGCTACACCTTC.

The chain joins TRBV5-1 to TRBJ1-3; a possible D gene is TRBD1 (5 bases). The CDR3 has 15 amino acids. Looked up from germline, CDR1 is SGHRS and CDR2 is YFSETQ. V lost 4 bases and J lost 4, with 15 bases in between. The CDR3, as DNA: TGCGCCAGCAGCCCACCTCGGGAGGGGGGAAACACCATATATTTT. Translation: CASSPPREGGNTIYF.

This rearrangement joins TRBV18 to TRBJ1-5; D remains unclear. The CDR3 runs 15 residues. Germline CDR1 KGHSH, CDR2 LQKENI. Between the trimmed V and J ends, which lost 3 bases and 0 bases, there was a span of 9 bases. The CDR3 DNA reads TGTGCCAGCTCACCGCTGGCAGATAGCAATCAGCCCCAGCATTTT. Translating it yields CASSPLADSNQPQHF.

As for this clone: Other DNA sequences from this sample encode an identical CDR3 as well. The J gene is TRBJ1-1, the V gene TRBV3-1 (or the pseudogene TRBV3-2); D gene unclear. The CDR3 loop spans 14 amino acids. The V gene's germline CDR1 is LGHDT and CDR2 YNNKEL (reference sequence). Trimming stripped 1 base from V and 1 base from J, with 7 bases between. The CDR3 region is CASSQGTENTEAFF. In nucleotides, the CDR3 is TGTGCCAGCAGCCAAGGAACAGAGAACACTGAAGCTTTCTTT.

This clone was observed once. The chain carries TRBV30 and TRBJ1-4; TRBD1 is a possible D gene (5 bases). Trimming left V 4 bases short and J 6 bases short, with 12 bases between. CDR3 length: 13 residues. CDR1 is GTSNPN and CDR2 is SVGIG in the germline V gene (reference sequence). The CDR3: CAWKRGEDEKLFF. Written as DNA, the CDR3 is TGTGCCTGGAAACGGGGGGAGGATGAAAAACTGTTTTTT.

The chain couples TRBV5-1 to TRBJ2-5; D call uncertain. The germline CDR1 and CDR2 sequences are SGHRS and YFSETQ. The CDR3 sequence is 14 residues long. V was trimmed by 1 base and J by 0 bases, leaving 7 bases between them. DNA for the CDR3: TGCGCCAGCAGCTTGACAGCAAACCAAGAGACCCAGTACTTC. Its protein is CASSLTANQETQYF.

The chain is built from TRBV5-4 and TRBJ2-7; the match to TRBD1 covers 8 bases. Looked up from germline, CDR1 is SGHNT and CDR2 is YYREEE (reference sequence). The CDR3 extends over 15 amino acids. J was trimmed by 6 bases and V by 4 bases; bases with no gene match: 12. DNA for the CDR3: TGTGCCAGCAGCCGCGGGGACAGGTCCTCGACCGAGCAGTACTTC. Encoded protein: CASSRGDRSSTEQYF.

The chain links TRBV5-4 to TRBJ2-7; 9 nucleotides align to TRBD1. V lost 4 bases, J lost 4 bases, and 9 bases stayed unmatched. Germline-derived CDR1 and CDR2 are SGHNT and YYREEE (reference sequence). The CDR3 loop spans 15 amino acids. The chain's CDR3 is CASSPPGQGVYEQYF. The CDR3, as DNA: TGTGCCAGCAGCCCTCCGGGACAGGGCGTTTACGAGCAGTACTTC.

This clone was found once. The chain carries TRBV19 and TRBJ1-1; possibly TRBD1 for D (5 bases). The V gene's germline CDR1 is LNHDA and CDR2 SQIVND (reference sequence). Trimming removed 6 bases from V and 5 bases from J, with 16 bases in between. This CDR3 is built from 14 residues. CDR3 DNA: TGTGCCAGTAGCCGGGACTTCCATAGGACTGAAGCTTTCTTT. It specifies CASSRDFHRTEAFF.

A single count supports this clone. This sequence joins TRBV6-2 or TRBV6-3 and TRBJ2-3, with D possibly TRBD2 on 7 matching bases. V shed 5 bases and J shed 3 bases, with 21 bases lying between them. CDR3 length: 17 residues. The germline CDR1 and CDR2 sequences are MNHEY and SVGEGT. The CDR3 spells CASSPLGLRGGTDTQYF. The CDR3 coding sequence is TGTGCCAGCAGTCCACTCGGACTGAGGGGGGGGACAGATACGCAGTATTTT.

V usage is TRBV11-1 and J usage is TRBJ2-3; no clear D. This CDR3 has 15 residues. The germline V and J ends were trimmed by 5 bases and 1 base, with 13 bases remaining between them. The germline CDR1 and CDR2 sequences are SGHAT and FQDESV (reference sequence). CDR3 sequence: CASSPTGFRTDTQYF. The CDR3 DNA is TGTGCCAGCAGCCCTACCGGGTTTCGCACAGATACGCAGTATTTT.

This clone was detected once. The chain couples TRBV15 to TRBJ1-6, with 8 positions matching TRBD1. The length of the CDR3 is 15 residues. V gave up 5 bases and J gave up 6 bases; unmatched junction bases: 6. CDR1 LNHNV and CDR2 YYDKDF come from the germline V gene (reference sequence). The chain's CDR3 is CATSFRTGFNSPLHF. The CDR3 region has the DNA TGTGCCACCAGCTTCCGGACAGGGTTTAATTCACCCCTCCACTTT. Supplemented by reference TRBV15 and TRBJ1-6, the full variable domain reads DAMVIQNPRYQVTQFGKPVTLSCSQTLNHNVMYWYQQKSSQAPKLLFHYYDKDFNNEADTPDNFQSRRPNTSFCFLDIRSPGLGDTAMYLCATSFRTGFNSPLHFGNGTRLTVT.

The V call is TRBV2, the J call TRBJ1-4, with 7 bases identical to TRBD1. V dropped 3 bases and J dropped 5; count of bases not matched to a gene: 6. The CDR3 totals 15 residues. Germline V gives CDR1 SNHLY, CDR2 FYNNEI. The CDR3 DNA sequence: TGTGCCAGCAGTGACCTGACAGGGAGCAATGAAAAACTGTTTTTT. Protein sequence: CASSDLTGSNEKLFF.

In this sample, this clone turned up a few times. The chain combines TRBV15 with TRBJ1-2; D possibly corresponds to TRBD1 (5 bases). This CDR3 spans 16 amino acids. Trimming took 0 bases from V and 2 from J, leaving 13 bases between them. CDR1 LNHNV and CDR2 YYDKDF come from the germline V gene (reference sequence). The CDR3 sequence: CATSRDIGASNYGYTF. The CDR3 nucleotides are TGTGCCACCAGCAGAGATATTGGGGCCTCGAACTATGGCTACACCTTC.

In this sample, this clone turned up once. CDR3 coding DNA: TGTGCCAGTAGCCAGGGAACCGATGAGCAGTTCTTC. It encodes CASSQGTDEQFF. The genes are TRBV19 and TRBJ2-1, with a weak D call TRBD1 (5 bases). The V end lost 6 bases, the J end lost 8 bases, and 11 bases lay between the germline ends. This CDR3 contains 12 residues. Germline V lookup: CDR1 LNHDA, CDR2 SQIVND (reference sequence).